This TCR beta chain is from a study of blood T cells in healthy people across ages. Remarks on this clonotype: Its antigen is unknown. A read error may account for a junction end that differs from germline.

General study results and limits: Diversity estimates drawn from one million T cells were deemed underestimates.

This CDR3 is 15 amino acids long. The germline V gene encodes CDR1 SQVTM and CDR2 ANQGSEA. Primers used in a second PCR of roughly 6 to 12 cycles were a sample-barcoded 5' primer and a J-beta primer mix. Each CDR3 protein is one row after TCRdb ran MiXCR on the 5' RACE reads. The repertoire consists of around 2 million distinct CDR3 sequences, with about 39% occurring once and the leading ten covering 23%. In each sample, at least 7 million PBMCs were isolated. This sequence joins TRBV29-1 and TRBJ2-4; D may be TRBD1 (5 bases). The last part of the DNA fits TRBJ2-7 better; the J call may be wrong. Material for sequencing was blood. This receptor was identified in a human donor in good health. The DNA of the CDR3 is TGCAGCGTTGAATTGAGGCAGGGTGACTCCCACGAGCAGTACTTC. Translated: CSVELRQGDSHEQYF.